The present T cell receptor (beta chain) was sequenced within a study of cytomegalovirus exposure and HLA in healthy donors. General study findings and limits: Analyzed later, association rates of TCRs varied across HLA loci, with DRB1 most and HLA-C fewest. Trimming of TCR beta V- and J-genes showed a link, identified in a later analysis, to a missense DCLRE1C variant. Researchers reported in a later analysis that common viral pathogens appeared linked to several top clusters.

With respect to this clone: Its antigen is not identified.

As for the donors, each was a healthy bone marrow donor. V lost 2 bases to trimming and J lost 5 bases, with 6 bases between them. This CDR3 is 12 amino acids long. Germline V lookup: CDR1 SGHVS, CDR2 FQNEAQ. 13 Jbeta primers and 60 Vbeta primers were used for the PCR. Measured with immunoSEQ multiplex PCR; TCRdb has only the in-frame clones, and not every one. Among roughly 120,000 clones, 80% were seen once, and the ten largest hold approximately 8.8%. The sequenced sample was PBMCs. The clonotype originates from a female donor in good health and CMV-seropositive. The chain combines TRBV7-8 with TRBJ2-5; D unresolved. DNA for the CDR3: TGTGCCAGCAGCTTATATCGTGAGACCCAGTACTTC. This sequence encodes CASSLYRETQYF.